This T cell receptor (beta chain) emerged from a study of shared clonotypes between healthy human individuals. The study's findings and limits: Non-shared clonotypes had lower generation probabilities than clonotypes shared by all four sorted-subset donors.

As for this clone: Antigen: not known.

The sorted-subset replicate PCRs were given around 200 ng DNA, which is 31,000 or so T cell genomes. This table comes from immunoSEQ multiplex PCR, and its TCRdb copy is limited to in-frame clones, with some not included. Among 2.3 million or so clones listed, 90% to 95% were seen once. Adult donors, all healthy and HIV-negative, had no recent acute infections or vaccinations. Nashville, Tennessee was home to all donors, who were Caucasian adults. Germline CDR1 is MDHEN and CDR2 is SYDVKM. V was shortened by 7 bases and J by 5 bases, with 18 bases between the two germline ends. There are 15 residues in the CDR3.

Material: naive CD4+ T cells from PBMCs. This sample's subset: CD45RA+ positively selected. The V and J genes are TRBV28 and TRBJ1-5; D perhaps matches TRBD1 (6 bases). This sequence was found in a man between 18 and 29 years old in good health. Some clones in this sample may be carry-over from other donors' samples. The CDR3 reads CASTQTGIRDQPQHF. DNA of the CDR3: TGTGCCAGCACCCAAACAGGGATTAGGGATCAGCCCCAGCATTTT.